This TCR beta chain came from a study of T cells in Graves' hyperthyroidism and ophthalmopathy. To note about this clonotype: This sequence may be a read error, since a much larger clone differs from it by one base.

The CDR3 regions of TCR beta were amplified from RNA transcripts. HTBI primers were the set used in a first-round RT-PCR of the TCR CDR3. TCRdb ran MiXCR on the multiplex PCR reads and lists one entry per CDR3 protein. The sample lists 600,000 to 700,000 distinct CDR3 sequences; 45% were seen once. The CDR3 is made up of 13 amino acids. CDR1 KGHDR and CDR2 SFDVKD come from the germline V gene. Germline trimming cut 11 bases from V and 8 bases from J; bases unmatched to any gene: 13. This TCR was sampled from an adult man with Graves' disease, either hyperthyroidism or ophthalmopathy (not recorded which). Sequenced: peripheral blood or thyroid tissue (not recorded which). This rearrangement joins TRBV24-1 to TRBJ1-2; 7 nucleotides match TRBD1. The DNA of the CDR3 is TGTGCCATCAGCCAGACAGGGTCACACGGCTACACCTTC. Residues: CAISQTGSHGYTF.